The present T cell receptor (beta chain) was sequenced within a study of CD8 T cells in Susac syndrome. Sequencing of TCR beta was performed on blood CD8+ T cells and on blood CD4+ T cells. Both CD4+ and CD8+ T cells were negatively isolated, and TEMRA cells underwent FACS enrichment. Reverse transcription of roughly 0.5 to 1 ug RNA was carried out with random hexamers. TCRdb passed the immunoSEQ multiplex PCR reads through MiXCR, listing each CDR3 protein once. This sample has 150,000 to 200,000 distinct CDR3 sequences, with approximately 95% found just once. CDR1 is SEHNR, CDR2 FQNEAQ, per germline (reference sequence). The length of the CDR3 is 14 residues. Trimming removed 1 base from V and 2 bases from J, with 9 bases in between.

The receptor was derived from a human donor with Susac syndrome. What was sequenced was CD4+ T cells from PBMCs. The rearrangement links TRBV7-9 to TRBJ2-7; the D gene is possibly TRBD2 (6 bases). In nucleotides, the CDR3 is TGTGCCAGCAGCTTAGTACTAGCCCCCTACGAGCAGTACTTC. Residues: CASSLVLAPYEQYF.